This is a list of T cell receptor beta chains from one sample in a study of T cells after yellow fever vaccination. TCRdb passed the 5' RACE reads through MiXCR, listing each CDR3 protein once. The repertoire holds about 240,000 distinct CDR3 sequences, roughly 4% seen once, with roughly a fifth in the top ten. Sequences were derived from PBMCs, sampled 15 days after the yellow fever booster vaccination. These TCRs come from a man between 18 and 35 years old who received the YFV17D yellow fever vaccine. CDR3s include the opening cysteine and the closing phenylalanine or tryptophan. A D gene is named only where the DNA matches it firmly. Clone size is stated in some rows and not others, as once, few, many or a class when expanded.

clone_size,j_call,d_call,v_call,cdr3_length,cdr3_aa,cdr3_nt
many,TRBJ2-5,-,TRBV7-9,13,CASSRDGLETQYF,TGTGCCAGCAGCCGAGACGGCCTGGAGACCCAGTACTTC
few,TRBJ2-1,-,TRBV29-1,13,CSAKGFSSNEQFF,TGCAGCGCCAAGGGGTTCTCGAGCAATGAGCAGTTCTTC
many,TRBJ1-5,TRBD1,TRBV19,17,CASSSLGDQGGLQPQHF,TGTGCCAGTAGTAGCTTGGGGGACCAGGGGGGGTTACAGCCCCAGCATTTT
many,TRBJ1-2,-,TRBV2,14,CASSEAIENYGYTF,TGTGCCAGCAGTGAAGCCATCGAGAACTATGGCTACACCTTC
many,TRBJ1-5,-,TRBV6-5,14,CASSRPGINQPQHF,TGTGCCAGCAGTCGCCCGGGGATCAATCAGCCCCAGCATTTT
many,TRBJ2-2,-,TRBV6-5,17,CASSYSPRGADTGELFF,TGTGCCAGCAGTTACTCCCCCAGGGGTGCGGACACCGGGGAGCTGTTTTTT
many,TRBJ2-5,-,TRBV5-1,15,CASSFSTGRRETQYF,TGCGCCAGCAGCTTTTCGACAGGGAGGAGGGAGACCCAGTACTTC
many,TRBJ2-6,-,TRBV5-1,17,CASSLAWMGIGANVLTF,TGCGCCAGCAGCTTGGCCTGGATGGGGATTGGGGCCAACGTCCTGACTTTC
many,TRBJ2-2,-,TRBV5-1,16,CASSLDPAGITGELFF,TGCGCCAGCAGCTTGGACCCTGCAGGGATCACCGGGGAGCTGTTTTTT
many,TRBJ2-5,-,TRBV7-8,19,CASYTPPGSPINYQETQYF,TGTGCCAGCTACACCCCCCCCGGCAGCCCGATTAACTACCAAGAGACCCAGTACTTC
many,TRBJ2-2,-,TRBV6-2/TRBV6-3,15,CASSSAGANTGELFF,TGTGCCAGCAGTTCGGCAGGGGCGAACACCGGGGAGCTGTTTTTT
-,TRBJ1-5,-,TRBV15,14,CATSREAGNQPQHF,TGTGCCACCAGCAGAGAAGCGGGCAATCAGCCCCAGCATTTT
many,TRBJ2-2,-,TRBV12-3/TRBV12-4,17,CASSLGGTPVHTGELFF,TGTGCCAGCAGTTTAGGGGGTACCCCCGTACACACCGGGGAGCTGTTTTTT
many,TRBJ1-2,TRBD1,TRBV5-1,17,CASSLNPDRGPNYGYTF,TGCGCCAGCAGCTTAAATCCTGACAGGGGGCCTAACTATGGCTACACCTTC
many,TRBJ1-1,TRBD1,TRBV5-1,14,CASSLGQGVTEAFF,TGCGCCAGCAGCTTGGGACAGGGGGTCACTGAAGCTTTCTTT
many,TRBJ1-2,TRBD1,TRBV3-1,14,CASSHPDRPAGYTF,TGTGCCAGCAGCCATCCGGACAGGCCCGCAGGCTACACCTTC
many,TRBJ1-5,-,TRBV2,13,CASKYSGDQPQHF,TGTGCCAGCAAATACAGCGGAGATCAGCCCCAGCATTTT
many,TRBJ2-3,-,TRBV24-1,14,CATSDPRTTDTQYF,TGTGCCACCAGTGATCCAAGGACCACAGATACGCAGTATTTT
many,TRBJ2-2,TRBD2,TRBV7-2,16,CASTSSGGFRTGELFF,TGTGCCAGCACCTCTTCCGGGGGGTTTAGAACCGGGGAGCTGTTTTTT
many,TRBJ1-4,-,TRBV5-1,13,CASSPRGDEKLFF,TGCGCCAGCAGCCCCAGGGGCGATGAAAAACTGTTTTTT
many,TRBJ1-1,TRBD1,TRBV15,16,CATSSPGTGRNTEAFF,TGTGCCACCAGCAGCCCCGGGACAGGTAGAAACACTGAAGCTTTCTTT
-,TRBJ2-2,TRBD1,TRBV18,14,CASPQGANTGELFF,TGTGCCAGCCCACAGGGGGCGAACACCGGGGAGCTGTTTTTT
many,TRBJ1-5,TRBD1,TRBV4-3,18,CASSQDIGQEWGIQPQHF,TGCGCCAGCAGCCAAGATATCGGACAGGAGTGGGGTATTCAGCCCCAGCATTTT
few,TRBJ2-1,TRBD2,TRBV5-4,13,CASSGVLYNEQFF,TGTGCCAGTAGCGGGGTCCTATACAATGAGCAGTTCTTC
many,TRBJ2-7,TRBD1,TRBV6-1,14,CASSERDRVGEQYF,TGTGCCAGCAGTGAACGTGACAGGGTGGGCGAGCAGTACTTC
many,TRBJ1-1,-,TRBV12-3/TRBV12-4,15,CASSFPREGNTEAFF,TGTGCCAGCAGTTTCCCCCGGGAGGGGAACACTGAAGCTTTCTTT
many,TRBJ2-5,TRBD2,TRBV20-1,16,CSARGLAGVVGETQYF,TGCAGTGCTAGGGGACTAGCGGGGGTGGTGGGAGAGACCCAGTACTTC
few,TRBJ2-3,-,TRBV6-4,13,CASSVDYSDTQYF,TGTGCCAGCAGTGTGGACTACTCAGATACGCAGTATTTT
many,TRBJ2-2,-,TRBV12-3/TRBV12-4,16,CASSFRRGSPTGELFF,TGTGCCAGCAGTTTCCGGAGGGGATCGCCCACCGGGGAGCTGTTTTTT
many,TRBJ1-1,-,TRBV12-3/TRBV12-4,14,CASTTPGAYTEAFF,TGTGCCAGCACTACCCCCGGGGCGTACACTGAAGCTTTCTTT
-,TRBJ2-6,TRBD1,TRBV7-2,17,CASSRTGGSSGANVLTF,TGTGCCAGCAGCCGGACAGGGGGCAGCTCTGGGGCCAACGTCCTGACTTTC
few,TRBJ1-2,-,TRBV4-1,16,CASSPAPLTETYGYTF,TGCGCCAGCAGCCCCGCCCCATTGACCGAAACCTATGGCTACACCTTC
many,TRBJ2-1,TRBD2,TRBV7-9,15,CASSLGAGAGNEQFF,TGTGCCAGCAGCTTGGGAGCGGGGGCCGGGAATGAGCAGTTCTTC
many,TRBJ2-4,-,TRBV4-1,17,CASSPPWGGAAKNIQYF,TGCGCCAGCAGCCCGCCCTGGGGTGGTGCGGCCAAAAACATTCAGTACTTC
many,TRBJ2-5,-,TRBV5-4,13,CASSLEEKETQYF,TGTGCCAGCAGCTTGGAGGAGAAGGAGACCCAGTACTTC
many,TRBJ2-3,-,TRBV5-1,16,CASARSSALSTDTQYF,TGCGCCAGCGCCCGATCTAGCGCCCTGAGCACAGATACGCAGTATTTT
many,TRBJ1-2,-,TRBV18,14,CASSRGQPNYGYTF,TGTGCCAGCTCTCGCGGACAGCCTAACTATGGCTACACCTTC
many,TRBJ2-1,-,TRBV9,15,CASSPAPSSYNEQFF,TGTGCCAGCAGTCCAGCCCCGAGCTCCTACAATGAGCAGTTCTTC
many,TRBJ1-6,-,TRBV7-2,15,CASSLMAGLDSPLHF,TGTGCCAGCAGCTTAATGGCAGGGTTGGATTCACCCCTCCACTTT
many,TRBJ1-1,TRBD1,TRBV7-2,13,CASSRPGTGVAFF,TGTGCCAGCAGCCGTCCCGGGACAGGGGTAGCTTTCTTT
many,TRBJ2-5,-,TRBV7-2,15,CASSLTGVTRGTQYF,TGTGCCAGCAGCCTAACGGGGGTCACCCGTGGGACCCAGTACTTC
many,TRBJ1-2,-,TRBV12-3/TRBV12-4,13,CASLPGTGDGYTF,TGTGCCAGCCTACCGGGAACGGGGGATGGCTACACCTTC